Listed below are T cell receptor beta chains from one sample, sequenced in a study of CD8+CD57+ T cells in acquired aplastic anemia. TCRdb processed the reads anew with MiXCR; each CDR3 protein has one entry. The sample has under 200,000 distinct CDR3 sequences, roughly 48% seen once. Input material: sorted CD4+, CD8+, or CD8+CD57+ T cells (not recorded which) from PBMCs. The receptor source for this set is a human donor in good health. Each CDR3 is given with its conserved first and last residue.

CDR3 protein	V gene	J gene
CASSLGGQDSPLHF	TRBV5-1	TRBJ1-6
CASSDSTSGSTDTQYF	TRBV6-4	TRBJ2-3
CATSSPGGQETQYF	TRBV15	TRBJ2-5
CASSLYSGSDGDTQYF	TRBV5-4	TRBJ2-3
CASSIEGQGWSPLHF	TRBV19	TRBJ1-6
CASSEGGAFSYNEQFF	TRBV2	TRBJ2-1
CASGSYEQYF	TRBV9	TRBJ2-7
CSASRSGFSEQFF	TRBV20-1	TRBJ2-1
CASMASGTDTQYF	TRBV5-1	TRBJ2-3
CASSLGGSDPLHF	TRBV7-3	TRBJ1-6
CASSDDERGTDTQYF	TRBV25-1	TRBJ2-3
CASSLVGGNTGELFF	TRBV7-2	TRBJ2-2
CASSQGATNTGELFF	TRBV3-1	TRBJ2-2
CATSLEWNYGYTF	TRBV24-1	TRBJ1-2
CSVDRDADTQYF	TRBV29-1	TRBJ2-3
CASSEALRTGTSTGYTF	TRBV6-1	TRBJ1-2
CAWSIIGGTGYTF	TRBV30	TRBJ1-2
CASRTRGGQQYF	TRBV14	TRBJ2-7
CASRSLTSGRAGAKNIQYF	TRBV23-1	TRBJ2-4
CASSLKAQETQYF	TRBV11-3	TRBJ2-5